A selection of T cell receptor beta chains follows, all from one sample in a study of CD4+ T cells in melanoma. Method: immunoSEQ multiplex PCR; TCRdb's copy keeps in-frame clones and lacks some. The sample consists of around 15,000 clones, 62% of them appearing once. The sample was cells from a culture (not recorded whether cultured in vitro). Receptors originate from a human donor with melanoma. Each CDR3 is given with its conserved first and last residue. Each record gives: D gene, J gene, CDR3 length, V gene, clone size, CDR3 protein, CDR3 DNA. The D gene is left open where the match is weak. Clone sizes are given selectively: once, few, many, or a class where the clone is expanded.

NA,TRBJ2-5,15,TRBV18,NA,CASSPSAARVETQYF,TGTGCCAGCTCACCATCCGCGGCCAGGGTTGAGACCCAGTACTTC
TRBD1,TRBJ2-7,15,TRBV19,NA,CASKRWGQGIYEQYF,TGTGCCAGTAAACGGTGGGGACAGGGGATTTACGAGCAGTACTTC
TRBD1,TRBJ1-6,15,TRBV5-6,few,CASSLDQGAYSPLHF,TGTGCCAGCAGCTTAGACCAGGGGGCCTATTCACCCCTCCACTTT
TRBD2,TRBJ2-7,13,TRBV6-6,few,CASSYERGAKQYF,TGTGCCAGCAGTTACGAGCGGGGGGCCAAGCAGTACTTC
NA,TRBJ2-1,16,TRBV30,NA,CAWKLLGGSSYNEQFF,TGTGCCTGGAAACTCTTAGGGGGGAGCTCCTACAATGAGCAGTTCTTC
NA,TRBJ2-2,15,TRBV6-5,NA,CASSYFRRSTGELFF,TGTGCCAGCAGTTACTTCCGACGTTCGACCGGGGAGCTGTTTTTT
NA,TRBJ1-1,13,TRBV10-3,NA,CAIRWGPNTEAFF,TGTGCCATCAGATGGGGTCCGAACACTGAAGCTTTCTTT
TRBD1,TRBJ1-6,15,TRBV5-6,few,CASSPRDRVSSPLHF,TGTGCCAGCAGCCCGCGGGACAGGGTGAGTTCACCCCTCCACTTT
NA,TRBJ2-5,14,TRBV2,few,CASSLPGSQETQYF,TGTGCCAGCAGTTTACCGGGGTCCCAAGAGACCCAGTACTTC
TRBD1,TRBJ1-5,13,TRBV30,few,CAWQGQGNQPQHF,TGTGCCTGGCAGGGACAGGGTAATCAGCCCCAGCATTTT
NA,TRBJ2-3,12,TRBV29-1,NA,CSVERPDDTQYF,TGCAGCGTTGAGCGTCCCGATGATACGCAGTATTTT
TRBD1,TRBJ1-1,15,TRBV7-9,NA,CASSSQGAMNTEAFF,TGTGCCAGCAGCTCTCAGGGGGCCATGAACACTGAAGCTTTCTTT
TRBD1,TRBJ1-3,14,TRBV6-1,NA,CASIQYTGAGTIYF,TGTGCCAGCATCCAGTATACAGGGGCAGGCACCATATATTTT
NA,TRBJ1-2,13,TRBV5-4,NA,CASSIKGGYGYTF,TGTGCCAGCAGCATAAAAGGGGGCTATGGCTACACCTTC
TRBD2,TRBJ2-1,16,TRBV30,NA,CACHPRTGTIYNEQFF,TGTGCCTGTCACCCCCGTACCGGGACTATCTACAATGAGCAGTTCTTC
NA,TRBJ2-1,14,TRBV29-1,NA,CSVVDFRGDNEQFF,TGCAGCGTGGTGGACTTCCGAGGGGACAATGAGCAGTTCTTC